These T cell receptor beta chains were read from a single sample in a study of blood T cells in healthy people across ages. Each CDR3 protein is one row after TCRdb ran MiXCR on the 5' RACE reads. Of about 500,000 distinct CDR3 sequences detected, approximately 25% appear once; the ten largest clones hold just under 9%. The data were also submitted as part of a second study, on T cells of mothers and their children.

Sequences were obtained from blood. The receptor set was obtained from a boy between 5 and 17 years old in good health. The CDR3 runs from the conserved cysteine through the conserved F or W. A D gene is named only where the DNA matches it firmly. A row's size may be missing; if present it is once, few, many or a size class.

CDR3 DNA	CDR3 protein	clone size	D gene	V gene	J gene
TGTGCCACCAGCGACGTGGGGGGGTCTAACACCGGGGAGCTGTTTTTT	CATSDVGGSNTGELFF	-	TRBD2	TRBV15	TRBJ2-2
TGTGCCAGCAGCCTACGGACAGGGGGCGTTTGGGGCTACACCTTC	CASSLRTGGVWGYTF	few	TRBD1	TRBV9	TRBJ1-2
TGTGCCAGCAGTTGGGGGAATGAAAAACTGTTTTTT	CASSWGNEKLFF	-	-	TRBV28	TRBJ1-4
TGTGCCAGCAGTCCCGCTAGCGGGAGGGGTTACGAGCAGTACTTC	CASSPASGRGYEQYF	once	TRBD2	TRBV12-3/TRBV12-4	TRBJ2-7
TGCAGTGCTAGAGATCGTAAGGTCCTATACAATGAGCAGTTCTTC	CSARDRKVLYNEQFF	-	-	TRBV20-1	TRBJ2-1
TGTGCCAGCAGCTTAAACCAGGGGTCCTACGAGCAGTACTTC	CASSLNQGSYEQYF	-	-	TRBV7-3	TRBJ2-7
TGTGCCAGCAGCCAGGGGGTACAGGGGAGGGCCAAAGAGACCCAGTACTTC	CASSQGVQGRAKETQYF	-	-	TRBV4-2	TRBJ2-5
TGTGCCAGCAGCTTTCCCGAACAAGAGACCCAGTACTTC	CASSFPEQETQYF	-	-	TRBV5-6	TRBJ2-5
TGCAGTGCTTGGGACAGCAATTCACCCCTCCACTTT	CSAWDSNSPLHF	once	TRBD1	TRBV20-1	TRBJ1-6
TGTGCCAGCAGTTCGATAACAGGGTACAATGAGCAGTTCTTC	CASSSITGYNEQFF	-	-	TRBV28	TRBJ2-1
TGTGCCAGCAGTTCGGCTGGACCAGGGGACTCCTCCTACAATGAGCAGTTCTTC	CASSSAGPGDSSYNEQFF	few	-	TRBV28	TRBJ2-1
TGCGCCAGCAGCCATAGCTTGGGGGCGTCGGCCACCGGGGAGCTGTTTTTT	CASSHSLGASATGELFF	few	-	TRBV4-3	TRBJ2-2
TGTGCCAGCAGTTACCGACAGGGAGGATTTCCCTACAATGAGCAGTTCTTC	CASSYRQGGFPYNEQFF	-	-	TRBV6-5	TRBJ2-1